The 5 T cell receptor beta chains in this list originate from one sample, sequenced in a study of CXCR3-negative and CXCR3-positive naive CD8 T cells. Whole-study results and caveats: Comparison of naive cells showed more hydrophobic TRB CDR3s in CXCR3-positive than in CXCR3-negative naive cells.

These receptors' antigens are unknown. Researchers prepared the TRB cDNA libraries using 5' RACE with UMI labels. One entry per CDR3 protein, without DNA, is what TCRdb gives after re-calling the 5' RACE reads. The repertoire table contains 75,000 to 100,000 distinct CDR3 sequences. The sequenced sample consisted of naive CXCR3+ CD8+ T cells from blood. Specified subset: CD45RO-CCR7+CD27+CD95- naive CD8+ T cells expressing CXCR3 (TNR3+). The receptors derive from a human donor in good health. Some clones in this sample may be carry-over from other donors' samples.

The gene calls are TRBV9 and TRBJ2-7; the D gene TCRdb calls, TRBD2, cannot be checked with no DNA. The germline V gene encodes CDR1 SGDLS and CDR2 YYNGEE. The CDR3 runs to 14 residues. This CDR3 reads CASSPAGGGYEQYF.

The chain links TRBV7-8 to TRBJ2-7. CDR1 and CDR2 from the germline V gene are SGHVS and FQNEAQ. The CDR3 loop spans 13 amino acids. This CDR3 reads CASSLSAGYEQYF.

The V gene is TRBV7-9, the J gene TRBJ2-2. The germline V gene encodes CDR1 SEHNR and CDR2 FQNEAQ (reference sequence). This CDR3 is built from 14 residues. The CDR3 is CASSLAIVTGELFF.

The chain joins TRBV4-3 to TRBJ2-7; TCRdb selects TRBD2, and the lack of DNA leaves this call unchecked. Germline values: CDR1 LGHNA, CDR2 YSLEER. This CDR3 is built from 14 residues. The CDR3 sequence is CASSQEREGYEQYF.

The chain recombines TRBV7-3 with TRBJ2-7; the TCRdb D gene call, TRBD1, has no DNA to confirm it. Germline assignment: CDR1 SGHTA and CDR2 FQGTGA. The CDR3 has 15 amino acids. CDR3 residues: CASSNLGQLTYEQYF.